This T cell receptor (beta chain) was sequenced during a study of blood T cells in healthy people across ages. The germline V gene encodes CDR1 SGHTA and CDR2 FQGNSA. This CDR3 comprises 14 residues. A second roughly 7 to 12 cycle PCR used barcoded and J-beta primers. One entry per CDR3 protein results from TCRdb running MiXCR on the 5' RACE reads. The repertoire holds about a million distinct CDR3 sequences, with about 51% as singletons. About this clonotype itself: Its antigen remains unidentified. The germline gene is not matched at one end of the junction; a read error may be the cause.

Study results and limitations: More naive CD4+ cells and higher diversity marked long-lived donors relative to aged donors. Changes seen in expanded clonotypes were possibly confounded by donor CMV status left unknown.

The clonotype comes from a woman in her fifties or sixties in good health. This sequence joins TRBV7-2 and TRBJ1-2; D is unclear. The sample consisted of blood. CDR3 sequence: CASRPLRRLGGHTF. The CDR3 DNA reads TGTGCCAGCAGGCCCCTGAGGAGGTTGGGTGGCCACACCTTC. Full variable domain (rest looked up from reference TRBV7-2 and TRBJ1-2): GAGVSQSPSNKVTEKGKDVELRCDPISGHTALYWYRQSLGQGLEFLIYFQGNSAPDKSGLPSDRFSAERTGGSVSTLTIQRTQQEDSAVYLCASRPLRRLGGHTFGSGTRLTVV.